These T cell receptor beta chains were read from a single sample in a study of T-cell memory formation after mild COVID-19. TCRdb re-called the 5' RACE reads with MiXCR, one entry per CDR3 protein. This table has roughly 400,000 distinct CDR3 sequences, about a sixth appearing once. Specimen: PBMCs or a T cell subset sorted from them (not recorded which). The receptor source for this set is a man aged 18 to 30 who had mild COVID-19 (a few samples of this study predate the infection). Cell type and time point are not known. The CDR3 runs from the conserved cysteine through the conserved F or W. The order of the fields is CDR3 protein, CDR3 DNA, D gene, clone size, J gene, V gene. D genes are given only for firm matches. For some rows the clone size is stated as once, few or many, or as a class when expanded; others skip it.

cdr3_aa: CSAMGLAKTTDTQYF
cdr3_nt: TGCAGCGCAATGGGACTGGCGAAGACCACAGATACGCAGTATTTT
d_call: NA
clone_size: few
j_call: TRBJ2-3
v_call: TRBV29-1

cdr3_aa: CASSLYAHAYNSPLHF
cdr3_nt: TGTGCCAGCAGTTTATATGCCCATGCCTATAATTCACCCCTCCACTTT
d_call: NA
clone_size: NA
j_call: TRBJ1-6
v_call: TRBV28

cdr3_aa: CASSYSPDSMNTEAFF
cdr3_nt: TGTGCCAGCAGTTACAGCCCGGACAGCATGAACACTGAAGCTTTCTTT
d_call: NA
clone_size: NA
j_call: TRBJ1-1
v_call: TRBV6-2/TRBV6-3

cdr3_aa: CASSQGGGLDTEAFF
cdr3_nt: TGTGCCAGCAGCCAAGGCGGGGGGCTGGACACTGAAGCTTTCTTT
d_call: NA
clone_size: few
j_call: TRBJ1-1
v_call: TRBV3-1

cdr3_aa: CASSLGRTNTEAFF
cdr3_nt: TGTGCCAGCAGCTTGGGCCGGACGAACACTGAAGCTTTCTTT
d_call: NA
clone_size: many
j_call: TRBJ1-1
v_call: TRBV5-1

cdr3_aa: CASIGFSGGLYNEQFF
cdr3_nt: TGTGCCAGCATAGGTTTCAGCGGGGGTCTCTACAATGAGCAGTTCTTC
d_call: TRBD2
clone_size: few
j_call: TRBJ2-1
v_call: TRBV27

cdr3_aa: CASSLTGVGAQETQYF
cdr3_nt: TGCGCCAGCAGCCTGACAGGGGTTGGGGCCCAAGAGACCCAGTACTTC
d_call: TRBD1
clone_size: few
j_call: TRBJ2-5
v_call: TRBV5-1

cdr3_aa: CASSTGLAGYQETQYF
cdr3_nt: TGTGCCAGCAGCACAGGACTAGCGGGGTACCAAGAGACCCAGTACTTC
d_call: TRBD2
clone_size: NA
j_call: TRBJ2-5
v_call: TRBV9

cdr3_aa: CASSLAGTSLPDTQYF
cdr3_nt: TGTGCCAGCAGCCTGGCCGGGACTAGCCTGCCAGATACGCAGTATTTT
d_call: TRBD2
clone_size: NA
j_call: TRBJ2-3
v_call: TRBV4-2

cdr3_aa: CASNRGLAVETQYF
cdr3_nt: TGTGCCAGCAACCGGGGACTAGCTGTAGAGACCCAGTACTTC
d_call: TRBD2
clone_size: few
j_call: TRBJ2-5
v_call: TRBV7-2

cdr3_aa: CASSLGRVESEQFF
cdr3_nt: TGTGCCAGCAGCTTGGGGAGGGTAGAGAGTGAGCAGTTCTTC
d_call: TRBD2
clone_size: NA
j_call: TRBJ2-1
v_call: TRBV11-2

cdr3_aa: CAIRGQGANSPLHF
cdr3_nt: TGTGCCATCAGGGGACAGGGGGCTAATTCACCCCTCCACTTT
d_call: TRBD1
clone_size: NA
j_call: TRBJ1-6
v_call: TRBV10-3

cdr3_aa: CASSPTGLSYNSPLHF
cdr3_nt: TGTGCCAGCAGCCCAACAGGCCTCTCCTATAATTCACCCCTCCACTTT
d_call: NA
clone_size: NA
j_call: TRBJ1-6
v_call: TRBV4-2

cdr3_aa: CASSPTGGRIYEQYF
cdr3_nt: TGTGCCAGCAGTCCAACAGGGGGGCGAATCTACGAGCAGTACTTC
d_call: TRBD1
clone_size: NA
j_call: TRBJ2-7
v_call: TRBV5-4

cdr3_aa: CASQLAGEETQYF
cdr3_nt: TGCGCCAGCCAACTAGCGGGGGAAGAGACCCAGTACTTC
d_call: TRBD2
clone_size: few
j_call: TRBJ2-5
v_call: TRBV10-1

cdr3_aa: CASSWTSDQPQHF
cdr3_nt: TGTGCCAGCAGCTGGACATCCGATCAGCCCCAGCATTTT
d_call: NA
clone_size: NA
j_call: TRBJ1-5
v_call: TRBV12-3/TRBV12-4

cdr3_aa: CASSLGLEPSYGYTF
cdr3_nt: TGTGCCAGCAGCTTAGGTCTCGAACCATCCTATGGCTACACCTTC
d_call: NA
clone_size: few
j_call: TRBJ1-2
v_call: TRBV7-2

cdr3_aa: CASRILGTGSPLHF
cdr3_nt: TGTGCCAGCAGGATTCTCGGGACAGGTTCACCCCTCCACTTT
d_call: TRBD1
clone_size: NA
j_call: TRBJ1-6
v_call: TRBV6-5

cdr3_aa: CATSDPGTGTDTQYF
cdr3_nt: TGTGCCACCAGTGACCCCGGGACAGGCACAGATACGCAGTATTTT
d_call: TRBD1
clone_size: NA
j_call: TRBJ2-3
v_call: TRBV24-1

cdr3_aa: CSVKEGTGTNLRAFF
cdr3_nt: TGCAGCGTTAAGGAAGGGACAGGGACAAACCTTCGGGCTTTCTTT
d_call: TRBD1
clone_size: few
j_call: TRBJ1-1
v_call: TRBV29-1

cdr3_aa: CASSSGTSSDTQYF
cdr3_nt: TGTGCCAGCAGCTCTGGGACTAGTTCAGATACGCAGTATTTT
d_call: TRBD2
clone_size: few
j_call: TRBJ2-3
v_call: TRBV7-3

cdr3_aa: CASSHGQGSWTDTQYF
cdr3_nt: TGTGCCAGCAGCCACGGACAGGGGAGTTGGACAGATACGCAGTATTTT
d_call: TRBD1
clone_size: few
j_call: TRBJ2-3
v_call: TRBV12-3/TRBV12-4

cdr3_aa: CASSQDVSAGETQYF
cdr3_nt: TGCGCCAGCAGCCAAGATGTGAGCGCCGGTGAGACCCAGTACTTC
d_call: NA
clone_size: few
j_call: TRBJ2-5
v_call: TRBV4-3

cdr3_aa: CASSVGGAAYNEQFF
cdr3_nt: TGTGCCAGCAGCGTAGGGGGGGCAGCCTACAATGAGCAGTTCTTC
d_call: NA
clone_size: NA
j_call: TRBJ2-1
v_call: TRBV9

cdr3_aa: CASSQTPGELFF
cdr3_nt: TGCGCCAGCAGCCAAACCCCCGGGGAGCTGTTTTTT
d_call: NA
clone_size: few
j_call: TRBJ2-2
v_call: TRBV4-3

cdr3_aa: CASNPPGTETQYF
cdr3_nt: TGTGCCAGCAACCCTCCCGGGACGGAGACCCAGTACTTC
d_call: NA
clone_size: few
j_call: TRBJ2-5
v_call: TRBV28

cdr3_aa: CASSTGQPRNLEKLFF
cdr3_nt: TGCGCCAGCAGCACGGGACAGCCGAGAAACCTTGAAAAACTGTTTTTT
d_call: TRBD1
clone_size: NA
j_call: TRBJ1-4
v_call: TRBV5-1

cdr3_aa: CASSLRTGPRGGNTIYF
cdr3_nt: TGTGCCAGCAGTCTAAGGACAGGGCCACGAGGTGGAAACACCATATATTTT
d_call: TRBD1
clone_size: NA
j_call: TRBJ1-3
v_call: TRBV6-5

cdr3_aa: CASSFRATEETQYF
cdr3_nt: TGTGCCAGCAGTTTTCGGGCTACCGAGGAGACCCAGTACTTC
d_call: NA
clone_size: many
j_call: TRBJ2-5
v_call: TRBV12-3/TRBV12-4

cdr3_aa: CASSVAPAGGRETQYF
cdr3_nt: TGTGCCAGCAGCGTAGCCCCAGCGGGGGGGAGGGAGACCCAGTACTTC
d_call: TRBD2
clone_size: NA
j_call: TRBJ2-5
v_call: TRBV9

cdr3_aa: CASARGIEAFF
cdr3_nt: TGTGCCAGCGCCCGGGGGATTGAAGCTTTCTTT
d_call: NA
clone_size: NA
j_call: TRBJ1-1
v_call: TRBV6-6

cdr3_aa: CASSLTGGAYNEQFF
cdr3_nt: TGCGCCAGCAGCCTGACAGGGGGCGCTTACAATGAGCAGTTCTTC
d_call: TRBD1
clone_size: many
j_call: TRBJ2-1
v_call: TRBV5-1

cdr3_aa: CASSSGLAANNEQFF
cdr3_nt: TGTGCCAGCAGTTCGGGACTAGCGGCTAACAATGAGCAGTTCTTC
d_call: TRBD2
clone_size: once
j_call: TRBJ2-1
v_call: TRBV27

cdr3_aa: CASSFNGGFNEQFF
cdr3_nt: TGTGCCAGCAGCTTCAACGGGGGATTCAATGAGCAGTTCTTC
d_call: NA
clone_size: NA
j_call: TRBJ2-1
v_call: TRBV14

cdr3_aa: CATSDAGQNTDTQYF
cdr3_nt: TGTGCCACCAGTGATGCGGGACAGAACACAGATACGCAGTATTTT
d_call: NA
clone_size: few
j_call: TRBJ2-3
v_call: TRBV24-1

cdr3_aa: CASSYVGLAFF
cdr3_nt: TGTGCCAGCAGTTACGTGGGGCTGGCTTTCTTT
d_call: NA
clone_size: few
j_call: TRBJ1-1
v_call: TRBV6-5

cdr3_aa: CASSLVVAEAFF
cdr3_nt: TGTGCCAGCAGCCTGGTTGTCGCTGAAGCTTTCTTT
d_call: NA
clone_size: many
j_call: TRBJ1-1
v_call: TRBV7-9